This T cell receptor (beta chain) was found in a study of T cell responses to AZD1222 COVID-19 vaccine. Method: immunoSEQ multiplex PCR; TCRdb's copy keeps in-frame clones and lacks some. The table has roughly 140,000 clones, roughly nine tenths seen once; the top ten hold 6.9%. Deletions cut 6 bases from V and 5 bases from J, with 11 bases between. Germline V gene data show CDR1 as SQVTM and CDR2 as ANQGSEA. This CDR3 has 11 residues. In regard to this clone: The target antigen is unknown.

Study-level findings and limits: The donor cohort was predominantly white British with a female majority, and clonal diversity may have been underestimated. Compared with day 0, the breadth and depth of the Spike-specific TCR repertoire rose significantly after two doses of AZD1222. Per reports, nearly half of all spike-specific TCRs target regions that are unmutated in variants. None of the repertoires were sampled until the peak T cell response had passed.

Sequenced material: peripheral blood, taken after recovery from COVID-19. The source is an adult who had recovered from COVID-19. V usage is TRBV29-1 and J usage is TRBJ2-7, with D possibly matching TRBD1 (6 bases). The CDR3 sequence is CSVRGSDEQYF. CDR3 DNA sequence: TGCAGCGTCAGGGGCTCTGACGAGCAGTACTTC.